Included here is one T cell receptor beta chain sequence, with context. TCRdb passed the reads through MiXCR, listing each CDR3 protein once. The table includes under 55,000 distinct CDR3 sequences, about 7.9% detected once. These data belong to a study of patients with pleural tuberculosis. From germline, CDR1 is GTSNPN and CDR2 SVGIG (reference sequence). The CDR3 consists of 12 residues. V lost 1 base and J lost 3, with 6 bases in between. This chain uses TRBV30 with TRBJ1-2; D is undetermined. This TCR came from a human donor with pleural tuberculosis. CDR3 protein: CAWSGGDYGYTF. The CDR3 region has the DNA TGTGCCTGGAGTGGTGGGGACTATGGCTACACCTTC.